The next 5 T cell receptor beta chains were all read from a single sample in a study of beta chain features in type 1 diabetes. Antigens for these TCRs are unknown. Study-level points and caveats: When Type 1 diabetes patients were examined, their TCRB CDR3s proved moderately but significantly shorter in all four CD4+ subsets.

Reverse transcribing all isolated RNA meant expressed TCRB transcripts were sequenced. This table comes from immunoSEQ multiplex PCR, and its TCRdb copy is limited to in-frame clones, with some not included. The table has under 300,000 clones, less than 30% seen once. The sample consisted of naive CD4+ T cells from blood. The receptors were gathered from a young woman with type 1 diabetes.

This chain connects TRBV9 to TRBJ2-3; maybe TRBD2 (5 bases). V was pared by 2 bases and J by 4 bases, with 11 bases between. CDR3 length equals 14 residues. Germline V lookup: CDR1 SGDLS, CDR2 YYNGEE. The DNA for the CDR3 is TGTGCCAGCAGCGTGGCTAGCTTACCAGATACGCAGTATTTT. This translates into CASSVASLPDTQYF.

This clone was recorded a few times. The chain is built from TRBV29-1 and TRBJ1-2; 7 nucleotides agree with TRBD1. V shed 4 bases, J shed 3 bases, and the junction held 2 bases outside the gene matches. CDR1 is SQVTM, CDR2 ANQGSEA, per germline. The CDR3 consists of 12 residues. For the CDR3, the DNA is TGCAGCGTTGCTACAGGGGACTATGGCTACACCTTC. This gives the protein CSVATGDYGYTF.

CDR3 sequence: CASSQGLAGNYNEQFF. The CDR3 coding sequence is TGTGCCAGCAGCCAAGGCCTAGCGGGTAACTACAATGAGCAGTTCTTC. The chain couples TRBV4-2 to TRBJ2-1, with TRBD2 identical over 8 bases. Germline trimming cut 1 base from V and 3 bases from J; bases unmatched to any gene: 5. From germline, CDR1 is LGHNA and CDR2 YNFKEQ. CDR3 size: 16 residues.

Here the CDR3 reads CASSLVGPGTGSYQPQHF. CDR3 nucleotide sequence: TGTGCCAGCAGCTTAGTGGGACCCGGGACAGGGAGTTATCAGCCCCAGCATTTT. The chain couples TRBV7-2 to TRBJ1-5, with 9 bases lining up with TRBD1. The junction had 12 bases not matched to a gene; V was cut back by 1 base and J by 5 bases. CDR3 length equals 18 residues. Germline V gene data show CDR1 as SGHTA and CDR2 as FQGNSA.

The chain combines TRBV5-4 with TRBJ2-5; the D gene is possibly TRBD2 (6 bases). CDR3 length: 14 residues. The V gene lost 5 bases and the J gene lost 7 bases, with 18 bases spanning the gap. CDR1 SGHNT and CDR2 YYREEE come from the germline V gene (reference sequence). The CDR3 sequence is CASSPGREPRTQYF. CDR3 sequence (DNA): TGTGCCAGCAGTCCGGGACGGGAGCCGCGGACCCAGTACTTC.